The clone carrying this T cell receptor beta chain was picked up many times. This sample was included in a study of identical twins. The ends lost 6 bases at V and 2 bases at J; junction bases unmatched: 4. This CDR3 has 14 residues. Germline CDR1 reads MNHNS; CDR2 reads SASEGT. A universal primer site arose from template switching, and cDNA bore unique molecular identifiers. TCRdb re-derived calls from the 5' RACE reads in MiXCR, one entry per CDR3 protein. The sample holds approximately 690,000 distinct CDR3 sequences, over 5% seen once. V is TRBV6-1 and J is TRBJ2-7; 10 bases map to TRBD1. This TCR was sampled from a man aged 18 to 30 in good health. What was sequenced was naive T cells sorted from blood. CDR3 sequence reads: CASRPGQGTYEQYF. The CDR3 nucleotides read TGTGCCAGCAGACCGGGACAGGGGACCTACGAGCAGTACTTC.